This T cell receptor beta chain was identified during a study of blood T cells in healthy people across ages. Study findings and constraints: Per million T cells, TCR beta diversity dropped about linearly as age rose.

This clonotype was counted ten times or more. Its target is unknown. CDR1 and CDR2 (germline): SNHLY, FYNNEI. Unmatched junction bases numbered 2, after V lost 4 bases and J lost 4 bases. This CDR3 region has 14 residues. Healthy Caucasian individuals from Russia aged 6 to 90 were enrolled as donors. Using a J-beta primer mix together with a sample-barcoded 5' primer, a second PCR was run for roughly 6 to 12 cycles. TCRdb used MiXCR to reprocess the 5' RACE reads, holding one entry per CDR3 protein. Found here are roughly 900,000 distinct CDR3 sequences, 29% of them singletons; the top ten hold approximately 15%.

This TCR derives from an elderly woman in good health. Sequencing input: blood. The genes are TRBV2 and TRBJ2-3; the match to TRBD2 covers 10 bases. Written as DNA, the CDR3 is TGTGCCAGCAGTGGGACTAGCGGCGCAGATACGCAGTATTTT. It is translated as CASSGTSGADTQYF.